This is a list of T cell receptor beta chains from one sample in a study of cytomegalovirus exposure and HLA in healthy donors. Using immunoSEQ multiplex PCR, the repertoire was profiled, and TCRdb retains in-frame clones only, with some absent. The sample comprises approximately 150,000 clones, 78% of which are singletons, and around 7% rests with the top ten. The specimen was PBMCs. Receptors originate from a woman aged 40-49 years in good health and CMV-seropositive. Each CDR3 is given with its conserved first and last residue. A D gene is named only where the DNA matches it firmly. A row's size may be missing; if present it is once, few, many or a size class.

D gene	V gene	J gene	clone size	CDR3 protein	CDR3 DNA
TRBD1	TRBV6-5	TRBJ1-2	NA	CASSYLSGGSYGYTF	TGTGCCAGCAGTTACCTATCAGGGGGCTCCTATGGCTACACCTTC
NA	TRBV7-9	TRBJ2-1	NA	CASRSQGGIEQFF	TGTGCCAGCAGATCGCAGGGAGGAATTGAGCAGTTCTTC
TRBD1	TRBV10-3	TRBJ2-7	NA	CASGAGQGDYEQYF	TGTGCCTCGGGCGCGGGTCAGGGGGACTACGAGCAGTACTTC
TRBD2	TRBV29-1	TRBJ2-3	NA	CSVARLAGRTDTQYF	TGCAGCGTTGCCCGACTAGCGGGGCGCACAGATACGCAGTATTTT
TRBD1	TRBV5-1	TRBJ1-1	NA	CASSLGQGMNTEAFF	TGCGCCAGCAGCTTGGGACAGGGGATGAACACTGAAGCTTTCTTT
NA	TRBV4-3	TRBJ1-1	NA	CASSQGAGYMNTEAFF	TGCGCCAGCAGCCAAGGTGCCGGGTACATGAACACTGAAGCTTTCTTT
NA	TRBV7-8	TRBJ1-6	once	CASSARRQANSPLHF	TGTGCCAGCAGCGCACGCCGACAGGCTAATTCACCCCTCCACTTT
NA	TRBV19	TRBJ2-7	NA	CASSPTGISYEQYF	TGTGCCAGTAGTCCGACGGGAATCTCCTACGAGCAGTACTTC
NA	TRBV19	TRBJ1-3	once	CASSAGNTIYF	TGTGCCAGTAGTGCCGGGAACACCATATATTTT
NA	TRBV5-4	TRBJ2-1	NA	CASSSQGGPGEQFF	TGTGCCAGCAGCTCCCAGGGGGGCCCGGGTGAGCAGTTCTTC
NA	TRBV15	TRBJ1-5	NA	CATSRDSGRYQPQHF	TGTGCCACCAGCAGAGATTCAGGGCGATATCAGCCCCAGCATTTT
NA	TRBV19	TRBJ1-5	once	CASGQRSSQPQHF	TGTGCCAGTGGACAGAGATCGAGTCAGCCCCAGCATTTT
NA	TRBV5-8	TRBJ1-5	NA	CASSTGNQVNQPQHF	TGTGCCAGCAGCACAGGGAACCAAGTAAATCAGCCCCAGCATTTT
TRBD2	TRBV7-6	TRBJ2-3	NA	CASSSRLAGSTDTQYF	TGTGCCAGCAGCTCGAGACTAGCGGGGAGCACAGATACGCAGTATTTT
NA	TRBV7-9	TRBJ1-6	NA	CSSSFREGSPLHF	TGTTCCAGCAGCTTTAGGGAGGGCTCACCCCTCCACTTT
NA	TRBV19	TRBJ1-2	NA	CATSYREGYGYTF	TGTGCCACTTCATACAGGGAGGGTTATGGCTACACCTTC
TRBD1	TRBV2	TRBJ1-5	NA	CASRARTGSEQPQHF	TGTGCCAGCAGAGCCCGGACAGGGTCGGAGCAGCCCCAGCATTTT
TRBD1	TRBV4-3	TRBJ1-1	NA	CASSNQQGAGTEAFF	TGCGCCAGCAGCAACCAACAGGGGGCGGGCACTGAAGCTTTCTTT
NA	TRBV10-3	TRBJ1-1	NA	CASQGQGYEAFF	TGTGCCTCACAGGGCCAGGGCTATGAAGCTTTCTTT
TRBD1	TRBV7-8	TRBJ1-2	NA	CASSLGAGGVGNYGYTF	TGTGCCAGCAGCTTAGGGGCAGGGGGCGTCGGCAACTATGGCTACACCTTC
NA	TRBV7-2	TRBJ2-4	NA	CASSSRDIKNIQYF	TGTGCCAGCAGCTCCCGGGACATCAAAAACATTCAGTACTTC
NA	TRBV9	TRBJ2-5	once	CASSQLGGQETQYF	TGTGCCAGCAGTCAACTTGGCGGCCAAGAGACCCAGTACTTC
NA	TRBV4-1	TRBJ2-2	NA	CASSPKGTGELFF	TGCGCCAGCAGCCCCAAGGGGACCGGGGAGCTGTTTTTT
NA	TRBV23-1	TRBJ1-5	NA	CASSQQYSNQPQHF	TGCGCCAGCAGTCAACAGTATAGCAATCAGCCCCAGCATTTT
NA	TRBV30	TRBJ1-1	once	CAWSRVEAFF	TGTGCCTGGAGTCGTGTTGAAGCTTTCTTT
NA	TRBV28	TRBJ2-6	NA	CASKGRGLSGANVLTF	TGTGCCAGCAAGGGCAGGGGTCTTTCTGGGGCCAACGTCCTGACTTTC
TRBD1	TRBV14	TRBJ2-3	NA	CASSETGAIDTQYF	TGTGCCAGCAGCGAGACAGGGGCAATAGATACGCAGTATTTT
NA	TRBV6-6	TRBJ2-1	NA	CASSSQYGQFF	TGTGCCAGCAGTTCTCAGTATGGGCAGTTCTTC
NA	TRBV19	TRBJ1-1	NA	CASSVGHANTEAFF	TGTGCCAGTAGTGTAGGACACGCGAACACTGAAGCTTTCTTT
TRBD1	TRBV7-2	TRBJ2-7	NA	CASRRTGFDEQYF	TGTGCCAGCAGACGGACAGGGTTCGACGAGCAGTACTTC
NA	TRBV7-9	TRBJ1-3	NA	CASSFDSVGNTIYF	TGTGCCAGCAGTTTCGACAGCGTAGGAAACACCATATATTTT
TRBD1	TRBV27	TRBJ1-6	NA	CASSSYRDRTNSPLHF	TGTGCCAGCAGCTCCTACCGGGACAGGACTAATTCACCCCTCCACTTT
NA	TRBV30	TRBJ1-4	NA	CAWSIRGVGEKLFF	TGTGCCTGGAGTATAAGGGGCGTCGGGGAAAAACTGTTTTTT
NA	TRBV6-6	TRBJ2-7	NA	CASQGYYEQYF	TGTGCCAGCCAGGGCTACTACGAGCAGTACTTC
NA	TRBV7-2	TRBJ1-2	NA	CASWGRYGYTF	TGTGCCAGCTGGGGCCGCTATGGCTACACCTTC
NA	TRBV11-3	TRBJ2-5	NA	CASSLGEGEAQETQYF	TGTGCCAGCAGCTTAGGGGAGGGGGAGGCGCAAGAGACCCAGTACTTC
NA	TRBV7-9	TRBJ1-1	NA	CASSLEGLTEGAFF	TGTGCCAGCAGCTTAGAAGGACTCACCGAAGGAGCTTTCTTT
TRBD1	TRBV28	TRBJ1-2	NA	CASSLGQGLNQRGYTF	TGTGCCAGCAGTTTAGGACAGGGTTTGAATCAGCGCGGCTACACCTTC
TRBD1	TRBV11-3	TRBJ1-1	NA	CASSLRQGAEAFF	TGTGCCAGCAGCTTACGACAGGGAGCAGAAGCTTTCTTT
NA	TRBV9	TRBJ2-1	NA	CASSVVEGDEQFF	TGTGCCAGCAGCGTAGTAGAGGGGGATGAGCAGTTCTTC